These 9 T cell receptor beta chains share one sample of origin, sequenced in a study of T cell clonality in common variable immunodeficiency. Method: immunoSEQ multiplex PCR; TCRdb's copy keeps in-frame clones and lacks some. The sample contains about 60,000 clones, none of them singletons. Sequenced: peripheral blood mononuclear cells. These receptors were collected from a person aged 18 to 75 in good health.

This clone occurred many times. The CDR3 end falls 3 residues outside the read, so it is completed with the germline J gene. The gene calls are TRBV5-1 and TRBJ2-7; possibly TRBD1 for D (5 bases). The CDR3 runs 13 residues. Deletions cut 3 bases from V and 6 bases from J, with 13 bases between. Germline V gene lookup returns CDR1 SGHRS and CDR2 YFSETQ. CDR3 region: CASSSTSGREQYF. The sequenced CDR3 bases are TGCGCCAGCAGCTCCACCTCAGGGCGCGAG.

This clone was seen a handful of times. Read coverage stops 3 residues before the CDR3 terminus; the germline J gene supplies the remainder. The J gene is TRBJ1-4, the V gene TRBV20-1; D gene ambiguous. This CDR3 is 11 amino acids long. Germline V CDR1 and CDR2: DFQATT, SNEGSKA (reference sequence). The sequenced part of the CDR3 DNA is TGCAGCTTGCAGACTAATGAAAAA. Encoded protein: CSLQTNEK. The whole CDR3 protein reads CSLQTNEKLFF.

This clone was observed many times. The CDR3 is cut off 3 residues early in the read; its end comes from the germline J gene. The chain has TRBV18 and TRBJ1-1; 7 nucleotides agree with TRBD1. Germline V lookup: CDR1 KGHSH, CDR2 LQKENI. The J segment lost 0 bases and the V segment lost 5 bases, leaving 6 bases of the junction unmatched. The CDR3 runs 15 residues. The part of the CDR3 DNA that was read is TGTGCCAGCTCAACCAGACAGGGCTTGAACACTGAA. It is translated as CASSTRQGLNTE. The full CDR3 protein is CASSTRQGLNTEAFF.

In this sample, this clone turned up many times. The read falls 3 residues short of the CDR3 end, and the missing part is taken from the germline J gene. The J gene is TRBJ1-5, the V gene TRBV7-2; TRBD1 is a possible D gene (5 bases). This CDR3 region has 14 residues. V shed 5 bases and J shed 7 bases, with 15 bases lying between them. In germline, CDR1 is SGHTA, CDR2 FQGNSA. The covered CDR3 bases are TGTGCCAGCAGCGTGGGAGCAGGGAGGCAGCCC. Protein sequence: CASSVGAGRQP. The complete CDR3 sequence is CASSVGAGRQPQHF.

This clone was counted many times. The CDR3 end falls 3 residues outside the read, so it is completed with the germline J gene. The chain employs TRBV19 and TRBJ2-1; 9 bases line up with TRBD2. CDR3 size: 13 residues. Germline V gene sequence: CDR1 LNHDA, CDR2 SQIVND (reference sequence). J was trimmed by 8 bases and V by 4 bases; bases with no gene match: 3. The part of the CDR3 DNA that was read is TGTGCCAGTAGTAGTAGCGGGGGAGATGAG. This encodes CASSSSGGDE. The entire CDR3 sequence reads CASSSSGGDEQFF.

At least ten counts were recorded for this clone. The read comes to an end 3 residues before the CDR3 does, leaving the germline J gene to fill in the end. This chain connects TRBV18 to TRBJ2-2; 11 bases fit TRBD2. Germline loops: CDR1 KGHSH, CDR2 LQKENI. This CDR3 spans 16 amino acids. Trimming removed 4 bases from V and 3 bases from J; junction bases left unmatched: 4. CDR3 in amino acids: CASSRYSGRDTGELFF. The covered CDR3 bases are TGTGCCAGCTCACGATATAGCGGGAGGGACACCGGGGAG.

This clone occurred a few times. The read is 3 residues too short to cover the CDR3 end, so that end is filled in from the germline J gene. This chain uses TRBV30 with TRBJ1-3, with 7 bases identical to TRBD1. This CDR3 has 15 residues. The V and J ends lost 0 bases and 7 bases, in that order; junction bases with no gene match: 9. Germline values: CDR1 GTSNPN, CDR2 SVGIG (reference sequence). Here the CDR3 reads CAWSVARGQANTIYF. The sequenced part of the CDR3 DNA is TGTGCCTGGAGTGTAGCGCGTGGACAGGCGAACACC.

Many counts were recorded for this clone. The read falls 3 residues short of the CDR3 end, and the missing part is taken from the germline J gene. The V call is TRBV2, the J call TRBJ1-4; 7 bases fit TRBD1. CDR1 and CDR2 (germline): SNHLY, FYNNEI. CDR3 size: 15 residues. V lost 4 bases and J lost 8; bases outside the gene matches: 10. The chain's CDR3 is CASSGNRGSGEKLFF. The DNA read from the CDR3 is TGTGCCAGCAGTGGGAACAGGGGATCTGGAGAAAAA.

This clone showed up many times. The DNA ends 3 residues before the CDR3 does, and the rest of the CDR3 is filled in from the germline J gene. The chain is built from TRBV7-9 and TRBJ2-1, with 11 positions matching TRBD2. Germline V gene data show CDR1 as SEHNR and CDR2 as FQNEAQ (reference sequence). The V and J ends lost 7 bases and 6 bases, in that order; junction bases with no gene match: 5. The CDR3 loop spans 14 amino acids. The CDR3 bases that were read are TGTGCCAGCACCACCGGGACTAGCGGCAATGAG. It codes for CASTTGTSGNE. The entire CDR3 is CASTTGTSGNEQFF.